Presented here are 5 T cell receptor beta chains from one specimen sequenced in a study of blood T cell repertoires in COVID-19. Measured with immunoSEQ multiplex PCR; TCRdb has only the in-frame clones, and not every one. The sample lists 50,000 to 75,000 clones; 80% to 95% were seen once. Sequenced material: peripheral blood. The receptors come from a man between 45 and 60 years old with active COVID-19.

The V gene is TRBV10-3, the J gene TRBJ1-2; 7 nucleotides align to TRBD1. V dropped 7 bases and J dropped 6; count of bases not matched to a gene: 5. The length of the CDR3 is 12 residues. Germline V gene lookup returns CDR1 ENHRY and CDR2 SYGVKD. Written as DNA, the CDR3 is TGTGCCATCAAACAGGGGACGGATGGCTACACCTTC. This sequence encodes CAIKQGTDGYTF.

The rearrangement uses TRBV29-1 and TRBJ2-7; D not resolved. CDR1 SQVTM and CDR2 ANQGSEA come from the germline V gene. The CDR3 runs to 12 residues. V lost 7 bases and J lost 2, with 12 bases in between. Written as DNA, the CDR3 is TGCAGCGCTCTCGAGGCTGCCTACGAGCAGTACTTC. This sequence encodes CSALEAAYEQYF.

The V call is TRBV6-5, the J call TRBJ2-7, with D perhaps TRBD2 (6 bases). From germline, CDR1 is MNHEY and CDR2 SVGAGI. This CDR3 comprises 14 residues. The V and J ends lost 0 bases and 3 bases respectively, with 9 bases between them. The CDR3 DNA reads TGTGCCAGCAGTTACTCGACGGGGGACTACGAGCAGTACTTC. It is translated as CASSYSTGDYEQYF.

The gene calls are TRBV2 and TRBJ2-1; TRBD1 matches 8 bases. Per the germline V gene, CDR1 is SNHLY and CDR2 is FYNNEI. CDR3 length equals 15 residues. The V and J ends lost 4 bases and 2 bases, in that order; junction bases with no gene match: 4. CDR3 bases: TGTGCCAGCAGTGGAGGACAGGGCACCTACAATGAGCAGTTCTTC. It encodes CASSGGQGTYNEQFF.

This clone was seen only once. V usage is TRBV29-1 and J usage is TRBJ1-2, with D maybe TRBD1 (5 bases). The CDR3 runs to 12 residues. Germline V gene data show CDR1 as SQVTM and CDR2 as ANQGSEA. Trimming pared 7 bases from V and 2 bases from J, leaving 11 bases between. The chain's CDR3 is CSALDSNYGYTF. In DNA, the CDR3 is TGCAGCGCCCTAGACAGCAACTATGGCTACACCTTC.